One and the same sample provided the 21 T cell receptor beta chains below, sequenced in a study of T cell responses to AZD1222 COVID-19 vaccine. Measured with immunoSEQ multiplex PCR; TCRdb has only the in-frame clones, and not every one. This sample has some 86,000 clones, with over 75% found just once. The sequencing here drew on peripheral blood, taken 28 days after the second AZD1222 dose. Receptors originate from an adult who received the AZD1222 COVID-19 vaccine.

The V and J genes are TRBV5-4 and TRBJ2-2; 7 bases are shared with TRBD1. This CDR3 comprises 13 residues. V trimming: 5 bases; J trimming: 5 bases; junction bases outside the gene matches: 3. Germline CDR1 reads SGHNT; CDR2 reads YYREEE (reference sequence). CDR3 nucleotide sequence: TGTGCCAGCAGTCAACAGGGGACCGGGGAGCTGTTTTTT. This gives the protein CASSQQGTGELFF.

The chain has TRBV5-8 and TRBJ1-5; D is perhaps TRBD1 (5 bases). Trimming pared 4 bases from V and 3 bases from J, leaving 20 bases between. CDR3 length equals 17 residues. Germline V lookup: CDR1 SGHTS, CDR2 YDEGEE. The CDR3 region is CASSRFSGSGVNQPQHF. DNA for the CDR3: TGTGCCAGCAGCCGATTTTCCGGCTCGGGGGTCAATCAGCCCCAGCATTTT.

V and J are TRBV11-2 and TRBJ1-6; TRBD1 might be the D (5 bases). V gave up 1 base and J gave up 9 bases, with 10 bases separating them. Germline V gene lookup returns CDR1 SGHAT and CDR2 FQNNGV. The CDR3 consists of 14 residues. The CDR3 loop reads CASSLGGAGSPLHF. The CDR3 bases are TGTGCCAGCAGCTTAGGAGGGGCTGGTTCACCCCTCCACTTT.

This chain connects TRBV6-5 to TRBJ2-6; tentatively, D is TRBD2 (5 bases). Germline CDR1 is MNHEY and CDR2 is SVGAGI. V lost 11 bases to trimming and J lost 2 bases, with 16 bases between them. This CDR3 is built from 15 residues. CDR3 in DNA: TGTGCCTACGGACTTCAGCCCCCTGGGGCCAACGTCCTGACTTTC. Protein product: CAYGLQPPGANVLTF.

The chain's CDR3 is CASSGGTGSSGANVLTF. As DNA, the CDR3 is TGTGCCAGCAGCGGAGGTACAGGCAGCTCTGGGGCCAACGTCCTGACTTTC. The V and J genes are TRBV7-9 and TRBJ2-6; D may match TRBD1 or TRBD2 (5 bases each). The V gene lost 5 bases and the J gene lost 0 bases, with 14 bases spanning the gap. Germline loops: CDR1 SEHNR, CDR2 FQNEAQ (reference sequence). The CDR3 is 17 amino acids.

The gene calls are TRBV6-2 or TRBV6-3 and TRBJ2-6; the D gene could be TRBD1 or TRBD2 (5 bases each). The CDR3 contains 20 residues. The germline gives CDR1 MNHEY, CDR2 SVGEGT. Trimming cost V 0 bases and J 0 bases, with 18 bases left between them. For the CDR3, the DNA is TGTGCCAGCAGTTACTCCCCTTGGGGGTGGCAGTTCTCTGGGGCCAACGTCCTGACTTTC. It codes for CASSYSPWGWQFSGANVLTF.

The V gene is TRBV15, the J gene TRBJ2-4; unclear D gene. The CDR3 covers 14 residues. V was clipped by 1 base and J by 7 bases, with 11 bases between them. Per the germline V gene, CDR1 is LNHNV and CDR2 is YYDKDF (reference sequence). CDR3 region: CATSRVAGTNIQYF. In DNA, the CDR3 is TGTGCCACCAGCAGAGTTGCAGGAACGAACATTCAGTACTTC.

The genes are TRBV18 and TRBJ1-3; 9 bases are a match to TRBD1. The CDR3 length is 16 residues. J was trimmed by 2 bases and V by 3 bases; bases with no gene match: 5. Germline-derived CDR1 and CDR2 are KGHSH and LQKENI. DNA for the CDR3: TGTGCCAGCTCACCGGACAGGGGTCAGGCTGGAAACACCATATATTTT. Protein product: CASSPDRGQAGNTIYF.

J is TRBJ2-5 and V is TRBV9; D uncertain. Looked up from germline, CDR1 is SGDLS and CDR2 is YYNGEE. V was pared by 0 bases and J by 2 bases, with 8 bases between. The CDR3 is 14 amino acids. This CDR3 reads CASSVAGPQETQYF. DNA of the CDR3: TGTGCCAGCAGCGTAGCGGGCCCACAAGAGACCCAGTACTTC.

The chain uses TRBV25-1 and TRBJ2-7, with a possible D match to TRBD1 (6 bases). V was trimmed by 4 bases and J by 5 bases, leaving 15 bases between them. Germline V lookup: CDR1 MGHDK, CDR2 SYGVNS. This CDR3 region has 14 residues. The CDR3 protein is CASSAPGRGDEQYF. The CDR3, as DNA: TGTGCCAGCAGTGCCCCAGGCAGGGGCGACGAGCAGTACTTC.

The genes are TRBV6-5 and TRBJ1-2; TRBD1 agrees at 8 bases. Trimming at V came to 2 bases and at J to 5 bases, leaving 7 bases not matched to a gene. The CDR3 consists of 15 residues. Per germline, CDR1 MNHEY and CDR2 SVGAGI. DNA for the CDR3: TGTGCCAGCAGTTACGGGCAGGGGGCGCGGTATGGCTACACCTTC. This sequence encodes CASSYGQGARYGYTF.

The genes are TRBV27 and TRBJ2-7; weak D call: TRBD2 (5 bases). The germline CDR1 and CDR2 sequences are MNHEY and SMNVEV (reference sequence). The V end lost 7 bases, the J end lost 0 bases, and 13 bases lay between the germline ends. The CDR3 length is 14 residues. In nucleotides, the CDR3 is TGTGCCAGCAATGACCGAGGGAGCTCCTACGAGCAGTACTTC. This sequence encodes CASNDRGSSYEQYF.

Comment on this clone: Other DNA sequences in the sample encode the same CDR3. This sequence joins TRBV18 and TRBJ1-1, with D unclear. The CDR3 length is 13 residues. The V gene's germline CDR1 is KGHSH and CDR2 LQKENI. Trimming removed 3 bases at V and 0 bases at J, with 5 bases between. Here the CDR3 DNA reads TGTGCCAGCTCACCTGGGATGAACACTGAAGCTTTCTTT. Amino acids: CASSPGMNTEAFF.

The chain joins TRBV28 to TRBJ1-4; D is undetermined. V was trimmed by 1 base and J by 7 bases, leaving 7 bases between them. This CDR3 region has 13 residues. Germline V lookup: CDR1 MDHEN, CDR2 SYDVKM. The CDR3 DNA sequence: TGTGCCAGCAGTTTATTCGGCGTTGAAAAACTGTTTTTT. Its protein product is CASSLFGVEKLFF.

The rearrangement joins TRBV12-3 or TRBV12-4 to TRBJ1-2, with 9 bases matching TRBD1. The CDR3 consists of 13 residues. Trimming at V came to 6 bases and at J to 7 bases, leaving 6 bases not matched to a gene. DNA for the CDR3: TGTGCCAGCAGCCGGGACAGGGCCGGTGGCTACACCTTC. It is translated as CASSRDRAGGYTF.

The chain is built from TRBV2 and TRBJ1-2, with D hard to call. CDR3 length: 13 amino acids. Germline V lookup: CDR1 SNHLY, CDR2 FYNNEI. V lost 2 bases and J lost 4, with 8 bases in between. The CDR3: CASSERLSYGYTF. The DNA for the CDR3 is TGTGCCAGCAGTGAACGCCTGAGCTATGGCTACACCTTC.

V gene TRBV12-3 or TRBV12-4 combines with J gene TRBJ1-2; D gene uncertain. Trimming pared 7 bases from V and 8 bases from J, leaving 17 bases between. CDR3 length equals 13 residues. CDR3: CASTNGRGEGYTF. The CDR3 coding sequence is TGTGCCAGCACCAACGGCCGGGGAGAGGGCTACACCTTC.

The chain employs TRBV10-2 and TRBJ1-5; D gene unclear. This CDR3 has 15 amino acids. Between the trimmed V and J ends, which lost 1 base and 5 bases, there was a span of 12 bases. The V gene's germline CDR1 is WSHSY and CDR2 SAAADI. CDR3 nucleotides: TGCGCCAGCAGTGAGTTCGACGACCGTTATCAGCCCCAGCATTTT. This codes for CASSEFDDRYQPQHF.

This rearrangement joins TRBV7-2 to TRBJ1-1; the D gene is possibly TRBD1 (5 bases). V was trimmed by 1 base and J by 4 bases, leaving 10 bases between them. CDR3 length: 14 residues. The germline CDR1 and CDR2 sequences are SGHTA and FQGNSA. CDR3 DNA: TGTGCCAGCAGCTTAGGGGCGGGGGGCACTGAAGCTTTCTTT. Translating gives CASSLGAGGTEAFF.

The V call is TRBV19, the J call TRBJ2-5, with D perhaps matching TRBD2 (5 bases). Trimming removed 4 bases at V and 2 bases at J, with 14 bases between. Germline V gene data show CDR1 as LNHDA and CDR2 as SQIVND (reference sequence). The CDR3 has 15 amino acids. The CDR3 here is CASSTHSTKQETQYF. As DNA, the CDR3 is TGTGCCAGTAGTACCCACTCGACTAAACAAGAGACCCAGTACTTC.

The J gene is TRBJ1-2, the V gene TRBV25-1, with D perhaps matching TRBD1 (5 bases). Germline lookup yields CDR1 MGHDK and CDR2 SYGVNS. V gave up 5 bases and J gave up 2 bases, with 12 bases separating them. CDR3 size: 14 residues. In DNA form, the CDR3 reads TGTGCCAGCAGTCGGCCAGGGATGAACTATGGCTACACCTTC. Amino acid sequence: CASSRPGMNYGYTF.